This T cell receptor beta chain was obtained from a study of blood T cell repertoires in COVID-19. Study-wide background: Researchers got acute and convalescent COVID-19 samples from the United States, Italy and Spain. The cDNA or gDNA used as material had been derived from T cells, B-cell-depleted T cells, or PBMCs.

As processed by the authors: Amplifying reference gene primers gave estimates of nucleated cell counts. The protocol was immunoSEQ multiplex PCR, while the TCRdb copy is restricted to in-frame clones and leaves out a portion. The V and J calls and the clone size are those of that table, but D and trimming were determined from the DNA. The sample includes about 130,000 clones, around 70% of them seen just once. CDR1 and CDR2 (germline): LGHDT, YNNKEL (reference sequence). The ends lost 3 bases at V and 5 bases at J; junction bases unmatched: 7. The CDR3 extends over 15 amino acids. The sequencing sample was made of peripheral blood. The chain carries TRBV3-1 (or the pseudogene TRBV3-2) and TRBJ2-5; 9 nucleotides agree with TRBD1. This TCR was recovered from a man in his fifties or sixties with acute or convalescent COVID-19. The CDR3 sequence is CASSHSGTGIETQYF. The CDR3, as DNA: TGTGCCAGCAGCCATTCCGGGACAGGGATCGAGACCCAGTACTTC.